This TCR beta chain came from a study of blood T cell repertoires in COVID-19. The assay was immunoSEQ multiplex PCR, and TCRdb's table has in-frame clones only and misses some. The sample has 150,000 to 200,000 clones, over 85% seen once; the top ten hold less than 2%. The junction had 4 bases not matched to a gene; V was cut back by 2 bases and J by 7 bases. Germline lookup yields CDR1 SGHAT and CDR2 FQNNGV. The CDR3 length is 15 residues. Input material: peripheral blood. The chain employs TRBV11-2 and TRBJ1-4; 10 bases fit TRBD1. The TCR originated in a woman aged 60-75 years with COVID-19, enrolled during active disease. The CDR3: CASSLRGTGVEKLFF. The CDR3 bases are TGTGCCAGCAGCTTACGAGGGACAGGGGTTGAAAAACTGTTTTTT. The full variable domain, in which reference TRBV11-2 and TRBJ1-4 provide the parts outside the CDR3, is EAGVAQSPRYKIIEKRQSVAFWCNPISGHATLYWYQQILGQGPKLLIQFQNNGVVDDSQLPKDRFSAERLKGVDSTLKIQPAKLEDSAVYLCASSLRGTGVEKLFFGSGTQLSVL.